The rows below give T cell receptor beta chains drawn from one sample of a study of OX40 agonist ivuxolimab in advanced cancers. Assay used: immunoSEQ multiplex PCR; TCRdb lists only in-frame clones, some missing. This repertoire shows approximately 50,000 clones, over 80% found once; its top ten account for over 2.5%. The source was CD4+ or CD8+ T cells sorted from blood, collected in a trial of the OX40 agonist ivuxolimab. The source is an adult with an advanced solid tumor such as melanoma, head and neck, liver or kidney cancer. Each CDR3 is given with its conserved first and last residue. Fields, in order: CDR3 protein, CDR3 DNA, D gene, clone size, V gene, J gene. The D gene is left open where the match is weak. Clone size is shown for a subset of rows, as once, few, many or a class of expanded clone.

CDR3 protein: CASSSRDRGLFGSYNEQFF; CDR3 DNA: TGTGCCAGCAGCTCCCGGGACAGGGGGCTATTCGGCTCCTACAATGAGCAGTTCTTC; D gene: TRBD1; clone size: NA; V gene: TRBV5-6; J gene: TRBJ2-1
CDR3 protein: CASSIKTKQPQHF; CDR3 DNA: TGTGCCAGCAGCATTAAAACAAAACAGCCCCAGCATTTT; D gene: NA; clone size: NA; V gene: TRBV7-8; J gene: TRBJ1-5
CDR3 protein: CAWSVRGTDTQYF; CDR3 DNA: TGTGCCTGGAGTGTACGAGGGACGGATACGCAGTATTTT; D gene: NA; clone size: NA; V gene: TRBV30; J gene: TRBJ2-3
CDR3 protein: CASSIGGDPYNEQFF; CDR3 DNA: TGTGCCAGTAGTATAGGGGGAGATCCCTACAATGAGCAGTTCTTC; D gene: NA; clone size: NA; V gene: TRBV19; J gene: TRBJ2-1
CDR3 protein: CASREDSSASYEQYF; CDR3 DNA: TGTGCCAGCAGGGAAGACAGCTCTGCCTCCTACGAGCAGTACTTC; D gene: NA; clone size: once; V gene: TRBV6-1; J gene: TRBJ2-7
CDR3 protein: CASSLQGSTDTQYF; CDR3 DNA: TGTGCCAGCAGCTTACAGGGCTCCACAGATACGCAGTATTTT; D gene: NA; clone size: few; V gene: TRBV11-3; J gene: TRBJ2-3
CDR3 protein: CASRTDRGNRETQYF; CDR3 DNA: TGTGCCAGCAGGACAGACAGGGGCAACAGAGAGACCCAGTACTTC; D gene: TRBD1; clone size: NA; V gene: TRBV7-2; J gene: TRBJ2-5
CDR3 protein: CASSPREGDTQYF; CDR3 DNA: TGTGCCAGCAGTCCTAGGGAGGGCGATACGCAGTATTTT; D gene: TRBD2; clone size: NA; V gene: TRBV27; J gene: TRBJ2-3
CDR3 protein: CASSSDRDGNTIYF; CDR3 DNA: TGCGCCAGCAGCTCAGACAGGGACGGAAACACCATATATTTT; D gene: TRBD1; clone size: NA; V gene: TRBV5-1; J gene: TRBJ1-3
CDR3 protein: CASSADRVDTDTQYF; CDR3 DNA: TGTGCCAGCAGCGCAGACAGGGTGGACACAGATACGCAGTATTTT; D gene: TRBD1; clone size: NA; V gene: TRBV4-2; J gene: TRBJ2-3
CDR3 protein: CASSQERRQGNEKLFF; CDR3 DNA: TGTGCCAGCAGCCAAGAAAGGCGCCAGGGAAATGAAAAACTGTTTTTT; D gene: NA; clone size: NA; V gene: TRBV4-2; J gene: TRBJ1-4
CDR3 protein: CASSLTSGGSTDTQYF; CDR3 DNA: TGTGCCAGCAGCTTGACTAGCGGGGGGAGCACAGATACGCAGTATTTT; D gene: TRBD2; clone size: few; V gene: TRBV11-2; J gene: TRBJ2-3
CDR3 protein: CAISEVKGLMNTEAFF; CDR3 DNA: TGTGCCATCAGTGAGGTAAAGGGACTGATGAACACTGAAGCTTTCTTT; D gene: NA; clone size: NA; V gene: TRBV10-3; J gene: TRBJ1-1
CDR3 protein: CASSHRDRGSGQPQHF; CDR3 DNA: TGCGCCAGCAGCCACCGGGACAGGGGATCGGGTCAGCCCCAGCATTTT; D gene: TRBD1; clone size: NA; V gene: TRBV4-1; J gene: TRBJ1-5
CDR3 protein: CASSKVDRKRINEQFF; CDR3 DNA: TGTGCCAGCAGCAAAGTTGACAGGAAGAGAATTAATGAGCAGTTCTTC; D gene: NA; clone size: NA; V gene: TRBV21-1; J gene: TRBJ2-1
CDR3 protein: CASQSGGFGYTF; CDR3 DNA: TGTGCCAGCCAGAGCGGGGGGTTTGGCTACACCTTC; D gene: NA; clone size: NA; V gene: TRBV6-5; J gene: TRBJ1-2
CDR3 protein: CASSLGTSGLETQYF; CDR3 DNA: TGCGCCAGCAGCTTGGGGACTAGTGGTTTAGAGACCCAGTACTTC; D gene: TRBD2; clone size: NA; V gene: TRBV5-1; J gene: TRBJ2-5
CDR3 protein: CASSVVPGMNTEAFF; CDR3 DNA: TGTGCCAGCAGCGTAGTACCGGGCATGAACACTGAAGCTTTCTTT; D gene: NA; clone size: NA; V gene: TRBV9; J gene: TRBJ1-1
CDR3 protein: CASRGTSGSYEQYF; CDR3 DNA: TGTGCCAGCAGAGGGACTAGCGGGAGCTACGAGCAGTACTTC; D gene: TRBD2; clone size: once; V gene: TRBV27; J gene: TRBJ2-7
CDR3 protein: CASSQEQGAGDTQYF; CDR3 DNA: TGTGCCAGCAGCCAAGAACAGGGGGCAGGAGATACGCAGTATTTT; D gene: TRBD1; clone size: few; V gene: TRBV14; J gene: TRBJ2-3
CDR3 protein: CASGMTSGGGETQYF; CDR3 DNA: TGTGCCAGCGGAATGACTAGCGGGGGAGGAGAGACCCAGTACTTC; D gene: TRBD2; clone size: NA; V gene: TRBV6-6; J gene: TRBJ2-5
CDR3 protein: CASSRGGTAVYEQYF; CDR3 DNA: TGTGCCAGCAGCCGAGGAGGGACAGCTGTCTACGAGCAGTACTTC; D gene: NA; clone size: NA; V gene: TRBV7-2; J gene: TRBJ2-7
CDR3 protein: CASSVAEVSPLHF; CDR3 DNA: TGTGCCAGCAGCGTAGCGGAGGTTTCACCCCTCCACTTT; D gene: NA; clone size: NA; V gene: TRBV9; J gene: TRBJ1-6
CDR3 protein: CASSESIGGYGYTF; CDR3 DNA: TGTGCCAGCAGTGAATCAATAGGGGGCTATGGCTACACCTTC; D gene: NA; clone size: NA; V gene: TRBV25-1; J gene: TRBJ1-2
CDR3 protein: CASSQVSSGGYEQYF; CDR3 DNA: TGCGCCAGCAGCCAAGTATCCAGCGGGGGCTACGAGCAGTACTTC; D gene: TRBD2; clone size: NA; V gene: TRBV4-1; J gene: TRBJ2-7
CDR3 protein: CATGLAGFTDTQYF; CDR3 DNA: TGTGCCACAGGACTAGCGGGGTTCACAGATACGCAGTATTTT; D gene: TRBD2; clone size: NA; V gene: TRBV10-3; J gene: TRBJ2-3
CDR3 protein: CASSDWSGANYGYTF; CDR3 DNA: TGTGCCAGCAGTGATTGGTCAGGGGCGAACTATGGCTACACCTTC; D gene: NA; clone size: once; V gene: TRBV2; J gene: TRBJ1-2
CDR3 protein: CASSPEGLAVGEQFF; CDR3 DNA: TGTGCCAGCTCACCAGAAGGACTAGCCGTAGGTGAGCAGTTCTTC; D gene: TRBD2; clone size: NA; V gene: TRBV18; J gene: TRBJ2-1
CDR3 protein: CSVGQDSGANVLTF; CDR3 DNA: TGCAGCGTTGGCCAAGACTCTGGGGCCAACGTCCTGACTTTC; D gene: NA; clone size: NA; V gene: TRBV29-1; J gene: TRBJ2-6
CDR3 protein: CASSITPGQETQYF; CDR3 DNA: TGTGCCAGCAGCATCACTCCGGGACAAGAGACCCAGTACTTC; D gene: NA; clone size: NA; V gene: TRBV7-9; J gene: TRBJ2-5
CDR3 protein: CASSTTATDYEQYF; CDR3 DNA: TGCGCCAGCAGCACTACGGCGACCGATTACGAGCAGTACTTC; D gene: NA; clone size: NA; V gene: TRBV4-3; J gene: TRBJ2-7
CDR3 protein: CASLSRQATNEKLFF; CDR3 DNA: TGTGCCAGCTTATCTCGACAGGCCACTAATGAAAAACTGTTTTTT; D gene: NA; clone size: NA; V gene: TRBV2; J gene: TRBJ1-4
CDR3 protein: CASSIGVGTSGNTIYF; CDR3 DNA: TGTGCCAGTAGTATAGGTGTGGGGACAAGTGGAAACACCATATATTTT; D gene: NA; clone size: NA; V gene: TRBV19; J gene: TRBJ1-3
CDR3 protein: CASSPEDTQYF; CDR3 DNA: TGTGCCAGCTCACCGGAGGATACGCAGTATTTT; D gene: NA; clone size: NA; V gene: TRBV18; J gene: TRBJ2-3
CDR3 protein: CAGRRGPLYEQYF; CDR3 DNA: TGTGCCGGGCGCCGGGGCCCCCTCTACGAGCAGTACTTC; D gene: NA; clone size: NA; V gene: TRBV10-3; J gene: TRBJ2-7
CDR3 protein: CASSLKADSGYGYTF; CDR3 DNA: TGTGCCAGCAGCTTAAAGGCAGATAGCGGCTATGGCTACACCTTC; D gene: NA; clone size: NA; V gene: TRBV7-2; J gene: TRBJ1-2
CDR3 protein: CASSSWTGATNEKLFF; CDR3 DNA: TGTGCCAGCAGCTCCTGGACAGGAGCAACTAATGAAAAACTGTTTTTT; D gene: TRBD1; clone size: NA; V gene: TRBV7-2; J gene: TRBJ1-4
CDR3 protein: CASSESHRTRLLDTQYF; CDR3 DNA: TGTGCCAGCAGTGAATCCCACCGGACTCGTCTGTTAGATACGCAGTATTTT; D gene: NA; clone size: NA; V gene: TRBV25-1; J gene: TRBJ2-3
CDR3 protein: CASSLRVWGQETQYF; CDR3 DNA: TGCGCCAGCAGCCTACGGGTTTGGGGACAAGAGACCCAGTACTTC; D gene: NA; clone size: NA; V gene: TRBV5-1; J gene: TRBJ2-5
CDR3 protein: CASSLEREGGGTSYEQYF; CDR3 DNA: TGTGCCAGCAGCTTAGAGCGTGAGGGTGGGGGTACTTCCTACGAGCAGTACTTC; D gene: NA; clone size: medium-sized; V gene: TRBV11-3; J gene: TRBJ2-7